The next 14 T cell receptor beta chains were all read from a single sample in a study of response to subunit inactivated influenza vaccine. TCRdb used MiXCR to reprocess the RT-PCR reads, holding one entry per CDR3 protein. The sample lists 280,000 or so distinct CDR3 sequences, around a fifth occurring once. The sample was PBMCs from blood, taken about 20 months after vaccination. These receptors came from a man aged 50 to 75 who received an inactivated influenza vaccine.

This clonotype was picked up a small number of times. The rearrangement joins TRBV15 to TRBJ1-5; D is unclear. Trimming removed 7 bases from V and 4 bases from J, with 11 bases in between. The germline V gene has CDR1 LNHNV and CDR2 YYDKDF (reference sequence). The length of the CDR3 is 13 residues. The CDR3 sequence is CATTPIPNQPQHF. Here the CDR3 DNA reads TGTGCCACCACCCCGATCCCGAATCAGCCCCAGCATTTT.

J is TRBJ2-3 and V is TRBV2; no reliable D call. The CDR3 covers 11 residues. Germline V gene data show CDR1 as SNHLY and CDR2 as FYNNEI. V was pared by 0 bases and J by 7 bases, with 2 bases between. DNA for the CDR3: TGTGCCAGCAGTGAAGCAAATACGCAGTATTTT. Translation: CASSEANTQYF. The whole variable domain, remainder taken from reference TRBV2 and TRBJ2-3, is EPEVTQTPSHQVTQMGQEVILRCVPISNHLYFYWYRQILGQKVEFLVSFYNNEISEKSEIFDDQFSVERPDGSNFTLKIRSTKLEDSAMYFCASSEANTQYFGPGTRLTVL.

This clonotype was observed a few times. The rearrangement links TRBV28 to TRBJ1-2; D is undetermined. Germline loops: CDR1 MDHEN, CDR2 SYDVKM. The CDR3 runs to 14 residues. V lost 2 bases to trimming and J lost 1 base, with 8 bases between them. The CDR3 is CASSLLRLNYGYTF. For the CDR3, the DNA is TGTGCCAGCAGTTTACTCAGACTTAACTATGGCTACACCTTC.

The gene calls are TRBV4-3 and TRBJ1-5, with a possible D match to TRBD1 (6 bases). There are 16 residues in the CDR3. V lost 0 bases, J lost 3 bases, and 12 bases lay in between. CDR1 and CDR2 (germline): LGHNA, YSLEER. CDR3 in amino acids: CASSQDPTGNNQPQHF. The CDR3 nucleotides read TGCGCCAGCAGCCAAGATCCGACAGGCAACAATCAGCCCCAGCATTTT.

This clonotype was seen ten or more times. CDR3: CSALTAGTEAFF. The CDR3 nucleotides are TGCAGTGCTCTAACGGCGGGTACTGAAGCTTTCTTT. The rearrangement uses TRBV20-1 and TRBJ1-1, with D unresolved. Per germline, CDR1 DFQATT and CDR2 SNEGSKA (reference sequence). V lost 5 bases and J lost 5, with 12 bases in between. The CDR3 is 12 amino acids.

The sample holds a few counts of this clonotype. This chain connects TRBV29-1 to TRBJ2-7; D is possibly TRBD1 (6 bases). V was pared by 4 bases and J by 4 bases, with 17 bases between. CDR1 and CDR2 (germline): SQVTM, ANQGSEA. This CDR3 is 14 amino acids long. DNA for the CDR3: TGCAGCGTTGCGGGGCAGGGGATTGTGTACGAGCAGTACTTC. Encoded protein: CSVAGQGIVYEQYF.

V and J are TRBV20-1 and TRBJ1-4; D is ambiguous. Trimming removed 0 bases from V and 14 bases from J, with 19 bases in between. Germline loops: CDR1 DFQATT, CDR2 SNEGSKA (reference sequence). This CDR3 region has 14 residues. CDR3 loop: CSARDKAWQTRLFF. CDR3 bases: TGCAGTGCTAGAGATAAGGCTTGGCAGACCAGGCTGTTTTTT.

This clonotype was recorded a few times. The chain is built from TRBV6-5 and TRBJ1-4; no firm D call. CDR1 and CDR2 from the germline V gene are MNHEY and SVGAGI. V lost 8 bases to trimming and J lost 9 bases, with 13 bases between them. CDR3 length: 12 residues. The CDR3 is CASSTGLQKLFF. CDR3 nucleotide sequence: TGTGCCAGCTCGACCGGGCTACAAAAACTGTTTTTT.

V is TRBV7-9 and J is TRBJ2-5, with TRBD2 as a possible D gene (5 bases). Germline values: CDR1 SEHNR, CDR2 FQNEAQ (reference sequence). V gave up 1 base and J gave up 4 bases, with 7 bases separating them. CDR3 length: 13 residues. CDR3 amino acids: CASSLEAGETQYF. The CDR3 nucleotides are TGTGCCAGCAGCTTAGAGGCGGGAGAGACCCAGTACTTC.

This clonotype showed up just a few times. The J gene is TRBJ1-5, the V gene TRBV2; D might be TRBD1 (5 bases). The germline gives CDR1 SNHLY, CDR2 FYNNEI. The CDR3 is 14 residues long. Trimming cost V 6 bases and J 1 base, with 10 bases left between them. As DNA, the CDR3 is TGTGCCAGCAGGTTCCGGGGGAGCAATCAGCCCCAGCATTTT. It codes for CASRFRGSNQPQHF.

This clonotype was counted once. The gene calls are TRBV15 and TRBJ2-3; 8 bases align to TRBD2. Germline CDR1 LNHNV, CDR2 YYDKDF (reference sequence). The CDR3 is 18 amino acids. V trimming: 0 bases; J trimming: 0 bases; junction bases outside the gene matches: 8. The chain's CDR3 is CATSRDLSGSLSTDTQYF. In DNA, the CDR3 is TGTGCCACCAGCAGAGATCTAAGCGGGAGCCTGAGCACAGATACGCAGTATTTT. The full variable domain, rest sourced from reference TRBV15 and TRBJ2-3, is DAMVIQNPRYQVTQFGKPVTLSCSQTLNHNVMYWYQQKSSQAPKLLFHYYDKDFNNEADTPDNFQSRRPNTSFCFLDIRSPGLGDTAMYLCATSRDLSGSLSTDTQYFGPGTRLTVL.

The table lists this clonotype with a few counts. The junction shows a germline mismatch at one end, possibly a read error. The CDR3 reads CSSQANTGELFF. The CDR3 coding sequence is TGCTCAAGTCAAGCGAACACCGGGGAGCTGTTTTTT. The rearrangement links TRBV28 to TRBJ2-2; D unresolved. CDR1 MDHEN and CDR2 SYDVKM come from the germline V gene. The CDR3 spans 12 residues. Looking up the rest from reference TRBV28 and TRBJ2-2 gives the full variable domain: DVKVTQSSRYLVKRTGEKVFLECVQDMDHENMFWYRQDPGLGLRLIYFSYDVKMKEKGDIPEGYSVSREKKERFSLILESASTNQTSMYLCSSQANTGELFFGEGSRLTVL.

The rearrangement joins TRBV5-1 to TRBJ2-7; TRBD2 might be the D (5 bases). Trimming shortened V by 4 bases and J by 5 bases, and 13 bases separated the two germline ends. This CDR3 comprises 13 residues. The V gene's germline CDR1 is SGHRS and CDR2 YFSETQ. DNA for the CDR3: TGCGCCAGCAGCCCTCCCGGGGTTAACGAGCAGTACTTC. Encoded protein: CASSPPGVNEQYF.

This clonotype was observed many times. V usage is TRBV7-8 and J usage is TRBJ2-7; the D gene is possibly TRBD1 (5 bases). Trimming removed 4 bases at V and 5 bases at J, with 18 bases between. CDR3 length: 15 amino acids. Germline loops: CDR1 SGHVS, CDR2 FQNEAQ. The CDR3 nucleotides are TGTGCCAGCAGCTCTACCGAAGGGGCGCAGGACGAGCAGTACTTC. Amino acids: CASSSTEGAQDEQYF.